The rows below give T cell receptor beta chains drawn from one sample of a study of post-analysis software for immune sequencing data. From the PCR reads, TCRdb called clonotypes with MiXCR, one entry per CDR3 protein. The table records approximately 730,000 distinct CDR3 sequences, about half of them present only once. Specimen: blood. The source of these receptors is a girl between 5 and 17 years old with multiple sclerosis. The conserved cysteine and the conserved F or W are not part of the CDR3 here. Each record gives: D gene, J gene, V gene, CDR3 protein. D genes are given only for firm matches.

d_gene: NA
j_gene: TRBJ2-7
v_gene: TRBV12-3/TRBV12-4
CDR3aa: ASSPVSAGEQY

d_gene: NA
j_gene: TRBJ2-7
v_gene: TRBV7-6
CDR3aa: ASSPKGGIGEQY

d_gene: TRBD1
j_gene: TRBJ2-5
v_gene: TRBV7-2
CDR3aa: ASSLLSPGTGQETQY

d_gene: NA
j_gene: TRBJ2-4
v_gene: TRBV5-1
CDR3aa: ASRRLAAEEEQY

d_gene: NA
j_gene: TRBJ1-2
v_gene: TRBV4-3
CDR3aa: ASSQVRGTAYGYT

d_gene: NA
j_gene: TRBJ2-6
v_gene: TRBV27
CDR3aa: ASSHASGANVLT

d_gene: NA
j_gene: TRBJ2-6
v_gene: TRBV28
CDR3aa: ASSLGRPSLIGANVLT

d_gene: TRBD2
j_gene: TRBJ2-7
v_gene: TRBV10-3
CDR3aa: AINGGRADEQY

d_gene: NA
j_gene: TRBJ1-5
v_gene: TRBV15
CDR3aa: ATSSTWAYSNQPQH

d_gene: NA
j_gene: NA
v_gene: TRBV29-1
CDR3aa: SGGLGYEQY

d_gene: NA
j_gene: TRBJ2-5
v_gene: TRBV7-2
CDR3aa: ASSLGGSAETQY

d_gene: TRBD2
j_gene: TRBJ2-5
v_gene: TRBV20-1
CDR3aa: SARTRLLAGEETQY

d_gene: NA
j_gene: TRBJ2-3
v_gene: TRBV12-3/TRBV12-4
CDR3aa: ASSPGRADTQY

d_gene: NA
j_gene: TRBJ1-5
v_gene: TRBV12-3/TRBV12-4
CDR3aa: ASSPLGYSNQPQH

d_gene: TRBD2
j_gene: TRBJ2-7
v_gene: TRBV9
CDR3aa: ASSSPLSGSSYEQY

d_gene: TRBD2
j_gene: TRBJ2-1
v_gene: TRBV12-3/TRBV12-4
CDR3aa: ASSLGGSLRSEQF

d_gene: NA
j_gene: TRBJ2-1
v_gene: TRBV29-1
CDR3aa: SVVTTTSSYNEQF

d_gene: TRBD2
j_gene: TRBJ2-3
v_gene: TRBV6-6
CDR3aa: ASSYSLSGRRTDTQY

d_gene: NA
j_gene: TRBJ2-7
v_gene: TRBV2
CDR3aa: ASSESQAEGYEQY

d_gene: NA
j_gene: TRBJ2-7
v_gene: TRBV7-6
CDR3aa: ASSLVPGASSEQY

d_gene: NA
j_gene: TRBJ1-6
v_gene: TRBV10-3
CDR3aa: AISESGSYNSPLH

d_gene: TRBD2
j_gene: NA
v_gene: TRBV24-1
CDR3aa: ATSDLRGGSYNEQY

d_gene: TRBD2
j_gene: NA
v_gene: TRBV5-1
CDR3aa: ASSLEASGYYEQY

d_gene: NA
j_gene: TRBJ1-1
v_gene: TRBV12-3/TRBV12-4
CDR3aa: ASLPGRTVSAF

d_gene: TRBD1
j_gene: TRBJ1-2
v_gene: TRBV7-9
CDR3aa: ASSPPGQAKDGYT

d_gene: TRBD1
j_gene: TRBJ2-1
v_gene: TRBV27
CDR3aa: ASSLLGTGGRNEQF

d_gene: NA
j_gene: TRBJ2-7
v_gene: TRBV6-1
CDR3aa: ASSEASLGGSGYEQY

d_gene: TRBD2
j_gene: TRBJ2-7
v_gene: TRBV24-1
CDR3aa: ATSTLLAGESGEQY